The 31 T cell receptor beta chains below were found in one sample sequenced in a study of T cell clonality in common variable immunodeficiency. General study findings and limits: Reportedly, TCR beta sequences from common variable immunodeficiency showed fewer deletions and N-nucleotide insertions.

Their antigens are not known. Assay used: immunoSEQ multiplex PCR; TCRdb lists only in-frame clones, some missing. The profile covers approximately 38,000 clones, none occurring a single time. The source material was peripheral blood mononuclear cells. The receptors here all came from a human donor with common variable immunodeficiency.

This clone was picked up a small number of times. The junction departs from germline at one end; a sequencing error may be responsible. The read falls 3 residues short of the CDR3 end, and the missing part is taken from the germline J gene. The chain couples TRBV7-9 to TRBJ1-1; weak D call: TRBD1 (6 bases). Per germline, CDR1 SEHNR and CDR2 FQNEAQ (reference sequence). The CDR3 is made up of 13 amino acids. The covered CDR3 bases are TGTTCCAGCCAAGGACAGCCGAACACTGAA. Its protein is CSSQGQPNTE. In full, the CDR3 reads CSSQGQPNTEAFF.

This clone was detected many times. Read sequence stops 3 residues before the CDR3 end, and the germline J gene provides the missing end. V gene TRBV20-1 combines with J gene TRBJ2-1; D is undetermined. Trimming shortened V by 3 bases and J by 5 bases, and 5 bases separated the two germline ends. The germline CDR1 and CDR2 sequences are DFQATT and SNEGSKA (reference sequence). The CDR3 totals 11 residues. CDR3 DNA (partial): TGCAGTGCTAGTAGTGACAATGAG. This translates into CSASSDNE. The whole CDR3 reads CSASSDNEQFF.

With regard to this clone: The CDR3 goes on 3 residues after the read ends, and that part is filled in from the germline J gene. V gene TRBV2 combines with J gene TRBJ2-7; 7 bases line up with TRBD1. Germline assignment: CDR1 SNHLY and CDR2 FYNNEI. The length of the CDR3 is 14 residues. The ends lost 5 bases at V and 2 bases at J; junction bases unmatched: 6. The CDR3 DNA, read in part, is TGTGCCAGCAGTCTTGGACAGGCGGCCTACGAG. Translating gives CASSLGQAAYE. The entire CDR3 sequence reads CASSLGQAAYEQYF. The whole variable domain, filled in from reference TRBV2 and TRBJ2-7, reads EPEVTQTPSHQVTQMGQEVILRCVPISNHLYFYWYRQILGQKVEFLVSFYNNEISEKSEIFDDQFSVERPDGSNFTLKIRSTKLEDSAMYFCASSLGQAAYEQYFGPGTRLTVT.

On this clone itself: Germline is not matched at one junction end, which may reflect a read error. Read coverage stops 3 residues before the CDR3 terminus; the germline J gene supplies the remainder. This chain uses TRBV6-1 with TRBJ2-7; either TRBD1 or TRBD2 may fit D (6 bases each). The V gene's germline CDR1 is MNHNS and CDR2 SASEGT. This CDR3 contains 15 residues. The CDR3 region is CASREGGPGSYEQYF. Incomplete CDR3 DNA: TGTGCCAGCAGAGAAGGGGGGCCGGGATCCTACGAG.

For this clone: The read is 3 residues too short to cover the CDR3 end, so that end is filled in from the germline J gene. The chain recombines TRBV19 with TRBJ2-1; 7 nucleotides match TRBD1. Trimming cost V 2 bases and J 8 bases; bases outside gene matches: 9. Germline CDR1 is LNHDA and CDR2 is SQIVND (reference sequence). The CDR3 runs to 15 residues. The sequenced part of the CDR3 DNA is TGTGCCAGTAGTATACCGACAGGGAAAAGCCATGAG. It translates to CASSIPTGKSHE. The entire CDR3 is CASSIPTGKSHEQFF.

As for this clone: The sample contains more than one DNA sequence encoding this CDR3. CDR3 bases read: TGTGCCAGCTCCCCGGGCCAGGGAGCCTACAATGAG. Its protein is CASSPGQGAYNE. The full CDR3 is CASSPGQGAYNEQFF. V usage is TRBV18 and J usage is TRBJ2-1; D tentatively reads TRBD1 or TRBD2 (5 bases each). The read halts 3 residues ahead of the CDR3 end, with the missing end drawn from the germline J gene. The germline CDR1 and CDR2 sequences are KGHSH and LQKENI. The V end lost 6 bases, the J end lost 2 bases, and 14 bases lay between the germline ends. The CDR3 length is 15 residues.

By frequency in the sample, this clone is large. The read ends 3 residues shy of where the CDR3 ends; the end is completed using the germline J gene. The J gene is TRBJ1-2, the V gene TRBV15; 11 positions agree with TRBD1. Germline loops: CDR1 LNHNV, CDR2 YYDKDF (reference sequence). This CDR3 spans 18 amino acids. The V segment lost 3 bases and the J segment 1 base; nucleotides outside the gene matches: 10. The covered CDR3 bases are TGTGCCACCAGCAGGGCGTGGACAGGGGGCGAGGGTAACTATGGC. It is translated as CATSRAWTGGEGNYG. The entire CDR3 is CATSRAWTGGEGNYGYTF.

For this clone: The read comes to an end 3 residues before the CDR3 does, leaving the germline J gene to fill in the end. The V call is TRBV14, the J call TRBJ2-7; TRBD1 matches 11 bases. With 1 base clipped from V and 3 bases from J, the junction kept 2 bases outside the gene matches. The CDR3 runs to 15 residues. Per germline, CDR1 SGHDN and CDR2 FVKESK. The part of the CDR3 DNA that was read is TGTGCCAGCAGCCAAGGCGGGACAGGGGGCTACGAG. Amino acids: CASSQGGTGGYE. The full CDR3 protein is CASSQGGTGGYEQYF.

There are many counts of this clone. The CDR3 loop is CASSLSQAYEQYF. The DNA read from the CDR3 is TGTGCCAGCAGCTTATCACAGGCCTACGAG. The rearrangement uses TRBV7-9 and TRBJ2-7; D might be TRBD1 (5 bases). With the read ending 3 residues before the CDR3 end, the germline J gene is used to fill in that end. The V end was cut by 2 bases, the J end by 2 bases, with 7 bases between. The CDR3 has 13 residues. Per the germline V gene, CDR1 is SEHNR and CDR2 is FQNEAQ (reference sequence).

This clone was seen at least ten times. CDR3 residues: CASSLSSGGYIGELFF. The part of the CDR3 DNA that was read is TGTGCCAGCAGCTTATCCAGCGGGGGGTATATCGGGGAG. The rearrangement links TRBV7-6 to TRBJ2-2; TRBD2 matches 9 bases. The read falls 3 residues short of the CDR3 end, and the missing part is taken from the germline J gene. With V trimmed by 2 bases and J by 7 bases, 8 bases remained unmatched. The V gene's germline CDR1 is SGHVS and CDR2 FNYEAQ. The CDR3 has 16 amino acids.

This clone was seen a few times. The read halts 3 residues ahead of the CDR3 end, with the missing end drawn from the germline J gene. The chain recombines TRBV5-6 with TRBJ1-3; D remains ambiguous. The germline CDR1 and CDR2 sequences are SGHDT and YYEEEE. The CDR3 totals 14 residues. Trimming removed 0 bases from V and 4 bases from J, with 8 bases in between. The CDR3: CASSLVSGGNTIYF. The CDR3 bases that were read are TGTGCCAGCAGCTTGGTGTCGGGGGGAAACACC.

This clone was recorded at least ten times. The read gets to within 3 residues of the CDR3 end, and the germline J gene fills in the rest. The genes are TRBV19 and TRBJ2-1; D perhaps matches TRBD1 (6 bases). This CDR3 is 16 amino acids long. Trimming removed 4 bases at V and 0 bases at J, with 13 bases between. Looked up from germline, CDR1 is LNHDA and CDR2 is SQIVND (reference sequence). The CDR3: CASSKGGQSSYNEQFF. The sequenced part of the CDR3 DNA is TGTGCCAGTAGTAAGGGCGGACAGAGCTCCTACAATGAG.

Turning to this clone: The read stops 3 residues short of the end of the CDR3; the missing end is completed from the germline J gene. The chain has TRBV2 and TRBJ1-1; D gene ambiguous. The germline gives CDR1 SNHLY, CDR2 FYNNEI. The germline V and J ends were trimmed by 7 bases and 0 bases, with 9 bases remaining between them. The CDR3 is 13 residues long. The CDR3 here is CASNQEMNTEAFF. CDR3 DNA (partial): TGTGCCAGCAATCAGGAGATGAACACTGAA.

This clone was observed at least ten times. The read stops 3 residues short of the end of the CDR3; the missing end is completed from the germline J gene. The genes are TRBV6-2 or TRBV6-3 and TRBJ2-1; 7 bases map to TRBD1. The junction had 8 bases not matched to a gene; V was cut back by 2 bases and J by 4 bases. Germline V gives CDR1 MNHEY, CDR2 SVGEGT. CDR3 length equals 16 residues. The CDR3 bases that were read are TGTGCCAGCAGTTACACAAGGCCAGGGGGTTACAATGAG. Its translation: CASSYTRPGGYNE. The full CDR3 protein is CASSYTRPGGYNEQFF.

This clone was counted ten times or more. The read ends 3 residues shy of where the CDR3 ends; the end is completed using the germline J gene. The chain links TRBV11-3 to TRBJ2-5; 9 nucleotides line up with TRBD2. The CDR3 has 15 residues. Germline loops: CDR1 SGHNT, CDR2 YENEEA. The trim removed 1 base at V and 2 bases at J, leaving 2 bases unmatched. This CDR3 reads CASSLAAGGQETQYF. CDR3 DNA, as far as it was read: TGTGCCAGCAGCTTAGCCGCGGGAGGGCAAGAGACC.

This clone was recorded many times. CDR3: CASSFQGPGGEAFF. The DNA read from the CDR3 is TGTGCCAGCAGCTTCCAAGGGCCAGGGGGGGAA. The chain is built from TRBV7-9 and TRBJ1-1, with 7 bases that match TRBD1. The read ends 3 residues early relative to the CDR3; the germline J gene fills the gap. This CDR3 spans 14 amino acids. Germline CDR1 reads SEHNR; CDR2 reads FQNEAQ (reference sequence).

Comments on this clone: Read data end 3 residues before the CDR3 end; the end is taken from the germline J gene. The gene calls are TRBV7-2 and TRBJ1-5; TRBD1 is a possible D gene (6 bases). Trimming cost V 6 bases and J 3 bases, with 15 bases left between them. CDR1 SGHTA and CDR2 FQGNSA come from the germline V gene. The CDR3 totals 15 residues. The CDR3 sequence is CASRPTGSVNQPQHF. The part of the CDR3 DNA that was read is TGTGCCAGCAGACCTACAGGGAGCGTCAATCAGCCC. Together with reference TRBV7-2 and TRBJ1-5, the CDR3 gives the full variable domain: GAGVSQSPSNKVTEKGKDVELRCDPISGHTALYWYRQSLGQGLEFLIYFQGNSAPDKSGLPSDRFSAERTGGSVSTLTIQRTQQEDSAVYLCASRPTGSVNQPQHFGDGTRLSIL.

This clone has just a few counts. The CDR3 end is not reached by the read, which stops 3 residues before it; the germline J gene fills it in. The chain has TRBV6-2 or TRBV6-3 and TRBJ1-1, with D possibly TRBD1 on 5 matching bases. V lost 6 bases and J lost 7, with 18 bases in between. The length of the CDR3 is 14 residues. Looked up from germline, CDR1 is MNHEY and CDR2 is SVGEGT. CDR3 amino acids: CASSTAAGRNEAFF. The part of the CDR3 DNA that was read is TGTGCCAGCAGCACTGCCGCAGGGAGGAATGAA.

As to this clone: The CDR3 goes on 3 residues after the read ends, and that part is filled in from the germline J gene. The rearrangement uses TRBV7-9 and TRBJ2-3; weak D call: TRBD1 (5 bases). Germline assignment: CDR1 SEHNR and CDR2 FQNEAQ (reference sequence). Trimming took 2 bases from V and 2 from J, leaving 8 bases between them. The CDR3 spans 14 residues. CDR3 sequence reads: CASSLQGPTDTQYF. Partial CDR3 DNA: TGTGCCAGCAGCTTACAGGGTCCCACAGATACG.

In this sample, this clone turned up a few times. The read gets to within 3 residues of the CDR3 end, and the germline J gene fills in the rest. The sample holds other DNA sequences that translate to the same CDR3. The chain couples TRBV5-5 to TRBJ2-7, with 9 bases lining up with TRBD2. Unmatched junction bases numbered 0, after V lost 2 bases and J lost 0 bases. The CDR3 consists of 14 residues. Germline CDR1 is SGHKS and CDR2 is YYEKEE (reference sequence). CDR3 region: CASSLAGGSYEQYF. The CDR3 bases that were read are TGTGCCAGCAGCTTAGCGGGAGGCTCCTACGAG.

About this clone: Read sequence stops 3 residues before the CDR3 end, and the germline J gene provides the missing end. The chain is built from TRBV6-2 or TRBV6-3 and TRBJ2-5; 9 bases agree with TRBD1. The length of the CDR3 is 14 residues. With 5 bases clipped from V and 2 bases from J, the junction kept 3 bases outside the gene matches. The germline gives CDR1 MNHEY, CDR2 SVGEGT. The covered CDR3 bases are TGTGCCAGCAGTCTGACAGGGGGGCAAGAGACC. This translates into CASSLTGGQET. The entire CDR3 sequence reads CASSLTGGQETQYF.

Regarding this clone: Read data end 3 residues before the CDR3 end; the end is taken from the germline J gene. V and J are TRBV7-9 and TRBJ2-2, with D possibly TRBD1 on 6 matching bases. Germline V gene lookup returns CDR1 SEHNR and CDR2 FQNEAQ (reference sequence). This CDR3 has 15 amino acids. Trimming took 6 bases from V and 0 from J, leaving 11 bases between them. Incomplete CDR3 DNA: TGTGCCAGCAGGGGAACAGGGACGAACACCGGGGAG. Protein product: CASRGTGTNTGE. The whole CDR3 sequence reads CASRGTGTNTGELFF.

This clone has just a few counts. The read halts 3 residues ahead of the CDR3 end, with the missing end drawn from the germline J gene. The chain uses TRBV5-1 and TRBJ1-5; 7 nucleotides align to TRBD1. The CDR3 contains 15 residues. V dropped 2 bases and J dropped 1; count of bases not matched to a gene: 3. Germline V gene data show CDR1 as SGHRS and CDR2 as YFSETQ. The part of the CDR3 DNA that was read is TGCGCCAGCAGCTTCACAGGGGTGAGCAATCAGCCC. As protein: CASSFTGVSNQP. The whole CDR3 protein is CASSFTGVSNQPQHF.

In the case of this clone: The CDR3 extends 3 residues past the end of the read, so its final part is completed from the germline J gene. V and J are TRBV7-6 and TRBJ2-2; TRBD2 aligns across 8 bases. V shed 1 base, J shed 1 base, and the junction held 5 bases outside the gene matches. The CDR3 has 17 residues. The germline V gene encodes CDR1 SGHVS and CDR2 FNYEAQ. The CDR3 DNA, read in part, is TGTGCCAGCAGCTTAGGCGGGAGGACAGAGAACACCGGGGAG. It specifies CASSLGGRTENTGE. Given in full, the CDR3 is CASSLGGRTENTGELFF.

The sample holds many counts of this clone. Sequencing ends 3 residues short of the CDR3 end; the germline J gene provides the rest. The chain joins TRBV19 to TRBJ2-1; no firm D call. Germline CDR1 LNHDA, CDR2 SQIVND (reference sequence). Trimming stripped 3 bases from V and 4 bases from J, with 13 bases between. CDR3 length: 15 amino acids. CDR3 loop: CASSMAQIQYNEQFF. The part of the CDR3 DNA that was read is TGTGCCAGTAGTATGGCCCAGATACAGTACAATGAG.

On this clone itself: The read terminates 3 residues ahead of where the CDR3 ends, so the germline J gene completes it. The rearrangement uses TRBV5-4 and TRBJ2-7; D is undetermined. V gave up 3 bases and J gave up 2 bases, with 6 bases separating them. Germline V CDR1 and CDR2: SGHNT, YYREEE (reference sequence). There are 12 residues in the CDR3. CDR3 region: CASSSEAYEQYF. The DNA read from the CDR3 is TGTGCCAGCAGCTCCGAGGCCTACGAG.

This clone has at least ten counts. The read is 3 residues too short to cover the CDR3 end, so that end is filled in from the germline J gene. The rearrangement uses TRBV20-1 and TRBJ2-1, with TRBD2 matching 9 bases. Losses at the gene ends were 1 base for V and 6 bases for J; bases not matched to a gene: 4. The CDR3 sequence is 14 residues long. CDR1 is DFQATT, CDR2 SNEGSKA, per germline (reference sequence). Incomplete CDR3 DNA: TGCAGTGCTAGAGTTGCGGGAGGGCCCAATGAG. Translated, it gives CSARVAGGPNE. In full, the CDR3 is CSARVAGGPNEQFF.

A note on this clone: The CDR3 end falls 3 residues outside the read, so it is completed with the germline J gene. Additional DNA sequences in this sample encode the identical CDR3. This chain uses TRBV19 with TRBJ2-1; 7 nucleotides align to TRBD2. J lost 1 base, V lost 1 base, and 1 base had no gene match. Germline assignment: CDR1 LNHDA and CDR2 SQIVND (reference sequence). This CDR3 region has 15 residues. The CDR3 sequence is CASSIGGGSYNEQFF. Partial CDR3 DNA: TGTGCCAGTAGTATAGGGGGGGGGTCCTACAATGAG. Drawing the rest from reference TRBV19 and TRBJ2-1, the complete variable domain is DGGITQSPKYLFRKEGQNVTLSCEQNLNHDAMYWYRQDPGQGLRLIYYSQIVNDFQKGDIAEGYSVSREKKESFPLTVTSAQKNPTAFYLCASSIGGGSYNEQFFGPGTRLTVL.

In its sample, this clone was seen many times. The read terminates 3 residues ahead of where the CDR3 ends, so the germline J gene completes it. V and J are TRBV20-1 and TRBJ2-5, with 8 bases fitting TRBD2. The V and J ends lost 6 bases and 5 bases, in that order; junction bases with no gene match: 20. Germline CDR1 DFQATT, CDR2 SNEGSKA (reference sequence). This CDR3 spans 17 amino acids. The sequenced part of the CDR3 DNA is TGCAGTGCAGAGGGCCTAGCGGGCCGGGGAGGTGTGGAGACC. This encodes CSAEGLAGRGGVET. The whole CDR3 sequence is CSAEGLAGRGGVETQYF.

With regard to this clone: Coverage ceases 3 residues before the CDR3 finishes, and the germline J gene fills in the end. This chain joins TRBV30 and TRBJ1-2, with D maybe TRBD1 (6 bases). Per germline, CDR1 GTSNPN and CDR2 SVGIG (reference sequence). This CDR3 is built from 13 residues. CDR3 bases read: TGTGCCTGGAGTGTACTCGAAGGGACATGG. Its protein product is CAWSVLEGTW. The full CDR3 reads CAWSVLEGTWYTF. The complete variable domain, with remaining parts taken from reference TRBV30 and TRBJ1-2, reads SQTIHQWPATLVQPVGSPLSLECTVEGTSNPNLYWYRQAAGRGLQLLFYSVGIGQISSEVPQNLSASRPQDRQFILSSKKLLLSDSGFYLCAWSVLEGTWYTFGSGTRLTVV.

Only a few counts were recorded for this clone. Read coverage stops 3 residues before the CDR3 terminus; the germline J gene supplies the remainder. The rearrangement links TRBV30 to TRBJ1-3; 9 bases line up with TRBD1. The J segment lost 0 bases and the V segment lost 6 bases, leaving 9 bases of the junction unmatched. CDR1 is GTSNPN, CDR2 SVGIG, per germline (reference sequence). The CDR3 runs to 16 residues. The sequenced CDR3 bases are TGTGCCTGCTTCCCCGGGACAGGGATCTCTGGAAACACC. The encoded protein is CACFPGTGISGNT. The complete CDR3 sequence is CACFPGTGISGNTIYF.